One and the same sample provided the 15 T cell receptor beta chains below, sequenced in a study of shared clonotypes between healthy human individuals. The data were produced by immunoSEQ multiplex PCR, yet TCRdb's version contains in-frame clones alone and is incomplete. The sample contains a few million clones, 85% to 95% of which appear only once. Sequencing was performed on naive CD4+ T cells from PBMCs. Described subset: CD45RA+ positively selected. The receptors here all came from a man aged 18 to 30 in good health. Some clones in this sample may be carry-over from other donors' samples.

V is TRBV4-2 and J is TRBJ2-1; 7 positions agree with TRBD2. The CDR3 has 17 residues. CDR1 is LGHNA and CDR2 is YNFKEQ in the germline V gene. J was trimmed by 6 bases and V by 0 bases; bases with no gene match: 11. CDR3 nucleotides: TGTGCCAGCAGCCAAGAACTAGCGCAACCGGGGCCCAATGAGCAGTTCTTC. Translating gives CASSQELAQPGPNEQFF.

The rearrangement joins TRBV29-1 to TRBJ1-2, with 8 nucleotides matching TRBD1. V lost 7 bases to trimming and J lost 10 bases; unmatched junction nucleotides: 11. Germline V gives CDR1 SQVTM, CDR2 ANQGSEA. The CDR3 runs to 12 residues. The CDR3 nucleotides are TGCAGCGCTCCGGATGGACAGGGCCACTACACCTTC. Protein product: CSAPDGQGHYTF.

The chain recombines TRBV15 with TRBJ2-3, with D possibly being TRBD2 (6 bases). The CDR3 has 15 amino acids. V shed 8 bases and J shed 1 base, with 16 bases lying between them. Germline V gene sequence: CDR1 LNHNV, CDR2 YYDKDF (reference sequence). CDR3 amino acids: CATLRRDLRTDTQYF. The CDR3 coding sequence is TGTGCCACCTTGCGCCGGGACTTACGCACAGATACGCAGTATTTT.

This clone appeared once. The chain recombines TRBV6-6 with TRBJ1-4, with 8 bases aligning to TRBD1. This CDR3 has 14 amino acids. Germline V gene data show CDR1 as MNHNY and CDR2 as SVGAGI (reference sequence). The V segment lost 6 bases and the J segment 7 bases; nucleotides outside the gene matches: 7. This chain's CDR3 is CASSRRQGSEKLFF. The CDR3 DNA reads TGTGCCAGCAGCCGACGACAGGGGAGTGAAAAACTGTTTTTT.

A word on this clone: The same CDR3 also results from other DNA sequences found in this sample. V usage is TRBV30 and J usage is TRBJ1-2, with TRBD1 matching over 7 bases. Germline lookup yields CDR1 GTSNPN and CDR2 SVGIG (reference sequence). The CDR3 covers 12 residues. Germline trimming cut 4 bases from V and 2 bases from J; bases unmatched to any gene: 1. CDR3 in DNA: TGTGCCTGGACCAGGGGGAACTATGGCTACACCTTC. Amino acids: CAWTRGNYGYTF.

The chain uses TRBV6-6 and TRBJ2-2, with a tentative D call TRBD1 (5 bases). CDR3 length: 13 amino acids. Trimming removed 6 bases from V and 4 bases from J, with 9 bases in between. In germline, CDR1 is MNHNY, CDR2 SVGAGI (reference sequence). This CDR3 is CASRGRGTGELFF. The CDR3 DNA reads as TGTGCCAGCAGAGGAAGGGGCACCGGGGAGCTGTTTTTT.

The rearrangement links TRBV5-1 to TRBJ2-3; 9 bases line up with TRBD2. The V and J ends lost 3 bases and 4 bases, in that order; junction bases with no gene match: 9. Per germline, CDR1 SGHRS and CDR2 YFSETQ. This CDR3 has 16 residues. The CDR3 here is CASSSMTSGTPDTQYF. The CDR3, as DNA: TGCGCCAGCAGCTCGATGACTAGCGGAACTCCAGATACGCAGTATTTT.

This chain links TRBV18 with TRBJ1-3; D is ambiguous. Germline loops: CDR1 KGHSH, CDR2 LQKENI. V gave up 2 bases and J gave up 2 bases, with 16 bases separating them. This CDR3 spans 17 amino acids. The CDR3: CASSPFVPGITGNTIYF. CDR3 coding DNA: TGTGCCAGCTCACCATTCGTTCCGGGAATCACTGGAAACACCATATATTTT.

The DNA for the CDR3 is TGTGCCAGCAAGGCGGGATCAGGGGTCCCCGGGGAGCTGTTTTTT. Translation gives CASKAGSGVPGELFF. The genes are TRBV5-4 and TRBJ2-2, with D perhaps assigned TRBD1 or TRBD2 (6 bases each). The germline V gene has CDR1 SGHNT and CDR2 YYREEE (reference sequence). The CDR3 consists of 15 residues. Between the trimmed V and J ends, which lost 6 bases and 6 bases, there was a span of 18 bases.

The chain has TRBV29-1 and TRBJ2-3; possibly TRBD1 or TRBD2 for D (5 bases each). CDR1 SQVTM and CDR2 ANQGSEA come from the germline V gene. The CDR3 spans 14 residues. Between the trimmed V and J ends, which lost 0 bases and 1 base, there was a span of 8 bases. The CDR3 DNA sequence: TGCAGCGTTGAAGACTGGGGACGCACAGATACGCAGTATTTT. Its protein product is CSVEDWGRTDTQYF.

The chain uses TRBV6-5 and TRBJ1-4; D perhaps matches TRBD1 (6 bases). From germline, CDR1 is MNHEY and CDR2 SVGAGI. CDR3 size: 12 residues. With 9 bases removed from V and 7 bases from J, the gap between germline ends came to 12 bases. The CDR3 DNA reads TGTGCCAGTCGACAGGAGGGTGAAAAACTGTTTTTT. This gives the protein CASRQEGEKLFF.

About this clone itself: Other nucleotide sequences from this sample produce the same CDR3. V is TRBV7-2 and J is TRBJ2-3, with TRBD2 identical over 16 bases. Trimming cost V 3 bases and J 4 bases; bases outside gene matches: 1. The germline gives CDR1 SGHTA, CDR2 FQGNSA. The CDR3 totals 16 residues. The CDR3 DNA reads TGTGCCAGCAGCTTGGGACTAGCGGGAGGGGCAGATACGCAGTATTTT. Residues: CASSLGLAGGADTQYF.

The gene calls are TRBV6-6 and TRBJ2-3; D not resolved. Per the germline V gene, CDR1 is MNHNY and CDR2 is SVGAGI (reference sequence). The CDR3 sequence is 14 residues long. The V gene lost 0 bases and the J gene lost 6 bases, with 10 bases spanning the gap. CDR3 loop: CASSYSRSRDTQYF. The DNA for the CDR3 is TGTGCCAGCAGTTACTCGAGGTCAAGGGATACGCAGTATTTT.

The rearrangement joins TRBV7-9 to TRBJ2-7; no definite D call. V lost 1 base and J lost 4, with 8 bases in between. Per the germline V gene, CDR1 is SEHNR and CDR2 is FQNEAQ (reference sequence). The CDR3 is 13 residues long. DNA of the CDR3: TGTGCCAGCAGCTTAGTAACGGGTTACGAGCAGTACTTC. This encodes CASSLVTGYEQYF. Combining the CDR3 with reference TRBV7-9 and TRBJ2-7 gives the whole variable domain DTGVSQNPRHKITKRGQNVTFRCDPISEHNRLYWYRQTLGQGPEFLTYFQNEAQLEKSRLLSDRFSAERPKGSFSTLEIQRTEQGDSAMYLCASSLVTGYEQYFGPGTRLTVT.

This clone was seen once. The V call is TRBV18, the J call TRBJ2-7, with 9 positions matching TRBD1. After removal of 6 bases from V and 3 bases from J, the junction contained 6 bases not matched to a gene. Germline V gives CDR1 KGHSH, CDR2 LQKENI. CDR3 length: 14 amino acids. CDR3: CASSTGTGIYEQYF. DNA of the CDR3: TGTGCCAGCTCGACCGGGACAGGGATCTACGAGCAGTACTTC.